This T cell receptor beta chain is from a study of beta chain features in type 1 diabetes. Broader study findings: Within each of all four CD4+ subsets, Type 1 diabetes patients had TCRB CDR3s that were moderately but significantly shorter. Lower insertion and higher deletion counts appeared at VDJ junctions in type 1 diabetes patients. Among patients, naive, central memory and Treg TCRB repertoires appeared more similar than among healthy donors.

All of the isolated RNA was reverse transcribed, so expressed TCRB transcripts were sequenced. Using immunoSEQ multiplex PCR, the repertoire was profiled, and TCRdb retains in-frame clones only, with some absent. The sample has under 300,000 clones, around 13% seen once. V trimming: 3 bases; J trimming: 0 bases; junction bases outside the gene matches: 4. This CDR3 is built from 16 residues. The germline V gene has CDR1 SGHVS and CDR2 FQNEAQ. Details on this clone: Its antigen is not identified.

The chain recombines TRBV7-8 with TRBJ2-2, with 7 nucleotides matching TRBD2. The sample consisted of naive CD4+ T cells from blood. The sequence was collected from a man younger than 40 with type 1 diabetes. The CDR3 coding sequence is TGTGCCAGCAGCTTTGCTAGCGGAACGAACACCGGGGAGCTGTTTTTT. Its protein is CASSFASGTNTGELFF.